One and the same sample provided the 17 T cell receptor beta chains below, sequenced in a study of OX40 agonist ivuxolimab in advanced cancers. Assay used: immunoSEQ multiplex PCR; TCRdb lists only in-frame clones, some missing. The table lists 65,000 to 75,000 clones, 80% to 90% of them singletons. Sample: CD4+ or CD8+ T cells sorted from blood, taken in a trial of the OX40 agonist ivuxolimab. These receptors all stem from an adult with an advanced solid tumor such as melanoma, head and neck, liver or kidney cancer.

This chain uses TRBV28 with TRBJ2-5; the D gene could be TRBD1 or TRBD2 (5 bases each). V was clipped by 10 bases and J by 4 bases, with 16 bases between them. The CDR3 is 13 amino acids. The germline V gene encodes CDR1 MDHEN and CDR2 SYDVKM. CDR3 residues: CATGDRPLETQYF. CDR3 nucleotides: TGTGCCACCGGGGACCGGCCGTTAGAGACCCAGTACTTC.

The chain uses TRBV7-3 and TRBJ2-3; D gene uncertain. This CDR3 has 14 amino acids. V lost 5 bases, J lost 6 bases, and 15 bases lay in between. The germline V gene encodes CDR1 SGHTA and CDR2 FQGTGA. Here the CDR3 DNA reads TGTGCCAGCAGCCCCGAGAGCCCAAGGGATACGCAGTATTTT. This translates into CASSPESPRDTQYF.

The chain couples TRBV9 to TRBJ1-4, with D maybe TRBD1 (6 bases). This CDR3 contains 14 residues. Germline V gene data show CDR1 as SGDLS and CDR2 as YYNGEE. Trimming shortened V by 0 bases and J by 8 bases, and 11 bases separated the two germline ends. Here the CDR3 DNA reads TGTGCCAGCAGCGTAGGACAGGATTCAGAAAAACTGTTTTTT. Encoded protein: CASSVGQDSEKLFF.

The V and J genes are TRBV28 and TRBJ2-3; weak D call: TRBD2 (6 bases). Germline V gene sequence: CDR1 MDHEN, CDR2 SYDVKM. The CDR3 sequence is 15 residues long. Trimming removed 6 bases at V and 2 bases at J, with 15 bases between. The CDR3 is CASSQAGPTTDTQYF. CDR3 sequence (DNA): TGTGCCAGCAGCCAAGCGGGCCCTACCACAGATACGCAGTATTTT.

The rearrangement links TRBV5-1 to TRBJ2-3; 11 positions match TRBD2. The CDR3 is 16 amino acids. The V and J ends lost 2 bases and 2 bases, in that order; junction bases with no gene match: 4. Germline loops: CDR1 SGHRS, CDR2 YFSETQ. The CDR3 region has the DNA TGCGCCAGCAGCTTCGGGACTAGCGGACCCACAGATACGCAGTATTTT. This codes for CASSFGTSGPTDTQYF.

This chain connects TRBV2 to TRBJ2-5, with 7 bases that match TRBD2. The CDR3 extends over 15 amino acids. V gave up 1 base and J gave up 2 bases; unmatched junction bases: 4. CDR1 and CDR2 (germline): SNHLY, FYNNEI. CDR3 DNA sequence: TGTGCCAGCAGTGAAGGGCTAGCGGTGCAAGAGACCCAGTACTTC. Protein sequence: CASSEGLAVQETQYF.

A single count supports this clone. The chain uses TRBV19 and TRBJ2-3; D uncertain. Per germline, CDR1 LNHDA and CDR2 SQIVND (reference sequence). This CDR3 is 9 amino acids long. The CDR3 DNA reads as TGTGCAATAAATACCACGCAGTATTTT. It yields the protein CAINTTQYF.

J is TRBJ1-2 and V is TRBV7-2; 11 bases line up with TRBD1. This CDR3 has 17 amino acids. With V trimmed by 5 bases and J by 0 bases, 8 bases remained unmatched. Germline loops: CDR1 SGHTA, CDR2 FQGNSA. In nucleotides, the CDR3 is TGTGCCAGCAGCCCACGGACAGGGGGCACCACTAACTATGGCTACACCTTC. Protein product: CASSPRTGGTTNYGYTF.

This chain connects TRBV5-1 to TRBJ2-5; the D call may be TRBD1 or TRBD2 (5 bases each). With 6 bases removed from V and 2 bases from J, the gap between germline ends came to 14 bases. The CDR3 length is 14 residues. Germline values: CDR1 SGHRS, CDR2 YFSETQ. The CDR3 nucleotides are TGCGCCAGCACCCGAGGGGCAGGGCAAGAGACCCAGTACTTC. Protein: CASTRGAGQETQYF.

V and J are TRBV2 and TRBJ1-1; no clear D gene. Germline CDR1 reads SNHLY; CDR2 reads FYNNEI. Deletions cut 3 bases from V and 1 base from J, with 12 bases between. The CDR3 is 15 residues long. The CDR3 reads CASSERGSRNTEAFF. Here the CDR3 DNA reads TGTGCCAGCAGTGAGAGAGGCTCACGGAACACTGAAGCTTTCTTT.

As for this clone: The same CDR3 can be traced to other DNA sequences in this sample. CDR3 DNA sequence: TGTGCCAGCAGCGTAGTTAGCACAGATACGCAGTATTTT. It translates to CASSVVSTDTQYF. This rearrangement joins TRBV9 to TRBJ2-3; D uncertain. V shed 0 bases and J shed 0 bases, with 2 bases lying between them. This CDR3 is 13 amino acids long. Germline-derived CDR1 and CDR2 are SGDLS and YYNGEE. The variable domain in full, with the rest retrieved from reference TRBV9 and TRBJ2-3, is DSGVTQTPKHLITATGQRVTLRCSPRSGDLSVYWYQQSLDQGLQFLIQYYNGEERAKGNILERFSAQQFPDLHSELNLSSLELGDSALYFCASSVVSTDTQYFGPGTRLTVL.

The V call is TRBV28, the J call TRBJ2-3, with D unresolved. The V and J ends lost 3 bases and 4 bases respectively, with 20 bases between them. Germline assignment: CDR1 MDHEN and CDR2 SYDVKM. The CDR3 loop spans 17 amino acids. The CDR3 loop is CASSFSTNSATPDTQYF. In nucleotides, the CDR3 is TGTGCCAGCAGTTTTTCGACCAACAGCGCTACCCCAGATACGCAGTATTTT.

The chain's CDR3 is CSGGGYNEQFF. CDR3 coding DNA: TGCAGTGGAGGGGGCTACAATGAGCAGTTCTTC. The chain employs TRBV20-1 and TRBJ2-1, with a possible D match to TRBD1 (6 bases). CDR3 length equals 11 residues. Trimming pared 7 bases from V and 3 bases from J, leaving 7 bases between. Germline V gene data show CDR1 as DFQATT and CDR2 as SNEGSKA (reference sequence).

The CDR3 is CASSLDPLAGGRNEQFF. In nucleotides, the CDR3 is TGTGCCAGCAGCTTGGATCCGCTAGCGGGAGGGAGGAATGAGCAGTTCTTC. The chain is built from TRBV5-4 and TRBJ2-1, with 12 positions matching TRBD2. The length of the CDR3 is 17 residues. The J segment lost 7 bases and the V segment lost 0 bases, leaving 8 bases of the junction unmatched. The germline gives CDR1 SGHNT, CDR2 YYREEE (reference sequence).

The gene calls are TRBV18 and TRBJ2-2, with a possible D match to TRBD1 (6 bases). Trimming removed 6 bases from V and 3 bases from J, with 20 bases in between. This CDR3 region has 17 residues. Germline V gene lookup returns CDR1 KGHSH and CDR2 LQKENI. The chain's CDR3 is CASSENLSGDDTGELFF. DNA of the CDR3: TGTGCCAGCTCCGAAAATCTATCAGGGGATGACACCGGGGAGCTGTTTTTT.

The chain employs TRBV7-3 and TRBJ1-1, with a weak D call TRBD1 (6 bases). In germline, CDR1 is SGHTA, CDR2 FQGTGA. The CDR3 has 17 residues. V lost 1 base and J 3 bases, leaving 18 bases between the germline ends. The CDR3 loop reads CASSLKGASRGDTEAFF. The CDR3 DNA sequence: TGTGCCAGCAGCTTAAAAGGGGCCTCCAGGGGAGACACTGAAGCTTTCTTT.

The chain uses TRBV30 and TRBJ2-7; D may be TRBD2 (5 bases). Germline CDR1 is GTSNPN and CDR2 is SVGIG (reference sequence). The CDR3 runs 11 residues. The V end lost 1 base, the J end lost 5 bases, and 6 bases lay between the germline ends. The DNA of the CDR3 is TGTGCCTGGAGTGAAGCGGACGAGCAGTACTTC. Its protein is CAWSEADEQYF.